Sequencing of this TCR beta chain was carried out in a study of cytomegalovirus exposure and HLA in healthy donors. Primers included in the PCR were 60 Vbeta and 13 Jbeta primers. Assay: immunoSEQ multiplex PCR; the TCRdb copy retains only in-frame clones and omits some. The sample consists of about 190,000 clones, roughly 73% of them appearing once. CDR1 and CDR2 (germline): SQVTM, ANQGSEA. Trimming stripped 4 bases from V and 2 bases from J, with 8 bases between. The CDR3 runs to 12 residues. This receptor was obtained from a woman in her thirties in good health and CMV-seropositive. The chain joins TRBV29-1 to TRBJ2-5, with no clear D. Sequences were obtained from PBMCs. In DNA form, the CDR3 reads TGCAGCGTTGCGCTAGGACAAGAGACCCAGTACTTC. This encodes CSVALGQETQYF.